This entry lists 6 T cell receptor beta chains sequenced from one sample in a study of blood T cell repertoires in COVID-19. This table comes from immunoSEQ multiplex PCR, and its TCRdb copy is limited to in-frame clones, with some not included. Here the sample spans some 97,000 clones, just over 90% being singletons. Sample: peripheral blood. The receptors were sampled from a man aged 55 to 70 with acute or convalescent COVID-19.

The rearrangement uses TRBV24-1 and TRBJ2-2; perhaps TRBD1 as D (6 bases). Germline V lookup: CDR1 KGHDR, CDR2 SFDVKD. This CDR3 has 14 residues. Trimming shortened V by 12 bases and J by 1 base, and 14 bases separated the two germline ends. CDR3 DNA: TGTGCCTCAACGGACAGTCTGAACACCGGGGAGCTGTTTTTT. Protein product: CASTDSLNTGELFF.

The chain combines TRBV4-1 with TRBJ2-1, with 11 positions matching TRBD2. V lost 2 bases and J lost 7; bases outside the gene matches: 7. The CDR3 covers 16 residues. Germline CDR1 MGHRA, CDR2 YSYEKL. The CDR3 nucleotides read TGCGCCAGCAGCCAACTTTCTAGCGGGAGGCTTAATGAGCAGTTCTTC. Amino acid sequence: CASSQLSSGRLNEQFF.

CDR3 residues: CASSRDGGVGEQYF. The CDR3 nucleotides are TGCGCCAGCAGCCGGGACGGAGGGGTGGGCGAGCAGTACTTC. V and J are TRBV4-1 and TRBJ2-7; possible D gene TRBD2, 6 bases. This CDR3 comprises 14 residues. CDR1 is MGHRA and CDR2 is YSYEKL in the germline V gene. V was shortened by 4 bases and J by 6 bases, with 16 bases between the two germline ends.

CDR3 DNA sequence: TGTGCCGGCCGGGACAGGGGTACGGGTACTGAAGCTTTCTTT. It is translated as CAGRDRGTGTEAFF. V and J are TRBV2 and TRBJ1-1, with 10 bases fitting TRBD1. This CDR3 is 14 amino acids long. V dropped 11 bases and J dropped 5; count of bases not matched to a gene: 11. Looked up from germline, CDR1 is SNHLY and CDR2 is FYNNEI.

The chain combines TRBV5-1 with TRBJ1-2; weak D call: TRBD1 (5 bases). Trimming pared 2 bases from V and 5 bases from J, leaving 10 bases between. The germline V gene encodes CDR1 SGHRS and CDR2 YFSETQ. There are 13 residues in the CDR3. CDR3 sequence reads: CASSLDRQYGYTF. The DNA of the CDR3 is TGCGCCAGCAGCTTAGACAGACAGTATGGCTACACCTTC. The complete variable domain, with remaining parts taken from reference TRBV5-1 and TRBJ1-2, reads KAGVTQTPRYLIKTRGQQVTLSCSPISGHRSVSWYQQTPGQGLQFLFEYFSETQRNKGNFPGRFSGRQFSNSRSEMNVSTLELGDSALYLCASSLDRQYGYTFGSGTRLTVV.

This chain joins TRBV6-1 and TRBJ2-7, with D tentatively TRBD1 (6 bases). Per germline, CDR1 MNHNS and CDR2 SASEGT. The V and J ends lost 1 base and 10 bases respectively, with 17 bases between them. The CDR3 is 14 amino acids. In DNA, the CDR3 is TGTGCCAGCAGTGAAGTCCCGACTCAGGGGTCTCAGTACGTC. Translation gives CASSEVPTQGSQYV.